This is a list of T cell receptor beta chains from one sample in a study of PD-L1 blockade in urothelial cancer. The data were produced by immunoSEQ multiplex PCR, yet TCRdb's version contains in-frame clones alone and is incomplete. In the table there are 100,000 to 150,000 clones, 86% of which are singletons. Sequenced material: PBMCs, taken around atezolizumab (anti-PD-L1) treatment. Receptor source: a man in his fifties or sixties with urothelial cancer. Each CDR3 is given with its conserved first and last residue. The D gene is left open where the match is weak. Size is stated for part of the rows, as once, few or many counts, or as a class when the clone is expanded.

- - TRBJ2-7 TRBV27 CASSTGIGSSYEQYF TGTGCCAGCTCCACCGGGATAGGCAGCTCCTACGAGCAGTACTTC
TRBD1 - TRBJ1-6 TRBV14 CASSPQGARSPLHF TGTGCCAGCAGCCCCCAGGGGGCACGGTCACCCCTCCACTTT
- - TRBJ1-6 TRBV2 CASTPYRDNSPLHF TGTGCCAGCACTCCCTACAGGGATAATTCACCCCTCCACTTT
TRBD1 - TRBJ1-2 TRBV19 CASSIDREALGYTF TGTGCCAGTAGTATTGACAGGGAGGCTCTCGGCTACACCTTC
TRBD1 once TRBJ1-5 TRBV28 CASRRTGSNQPQHF TGTGCCAGCAGACGGACAGGGAGCAATCAGCCCCAGCATTTT
- - TRBJ1-2 TRBV21-1 CASSWDRANYGYTF TGTGCCAGCAGCTGGGACAGGGCTAACTATGGCTACACCTTC
TRBD1 - TRBJ1-1 TRBV5-1 CASSTDGQGNTEAFF TGCGCCAGCAGCACCGACGGACAGGGCAACACTGAAGCTTTCTTT
TRBD2 - TRBJ2-1 TRBV19 CATTIAGSSYNEQFF TGTGCCACCACGATAGCGGGTAGCTCCTACAATGAGCAGTTCTTC
TRBD1 few TRBJ2-2 TRBV7-3 CASSPDRERELFF TGTGCCAGCAGCCCGGACAGGGAGAGGGAGCTGTTTTTT
- once TRBJ2-3 TRBV21-1 CAPQGQGFHTQYF TGTGCCCCCCAGGGACAGGGGTTCCATACGCAGTATTTT
TRBD2 once TRBJ2-5 TRBV9 CASSVARTSGQETQYF TGTGCCAGCAGCGTAGCTCGAACTAGCGGTCAAGAGACCCAGTACTTC
TRBD1 - TRBJ1-2 TRBV18 CASSPTGDSGYTF TGTGCCAGCTCACCAACAGGGGACAGCGGCTACACCTTC
- - TRBJ2-7 TRBV4-1 CASSQEEMRTGNLYEQYF TGCGCCAGCAGCCAAGAAGAAATGCGGACTGGGAATCTCTACGAGCAGTACTTC